Listed below are T cell receptor beta chains from one sample, sequenced in a study of shared clonotypes between healthy human individuals. The protocol was immunoSEQ multiplex PCR, while the TCRdb copy is restricted to in-frame clones and leaves out a portion. The sample consists of approximately 1,500,000 clones, approximately 98% of them appearing once. Sequencing was carried out using naive CD4+ T cells sorted from blood. All receptors come from a man under 40 in good health. CDR3s include the opening cysteine and the closing phenylalanine or tryptophan. A D gene is named only where the DNA matches it firmly. Only some rows state a clone size, as once, few, many or a class for expanded clones.

size,D,V,J,DNA,CDR3
once,-,TRBV10-3,TRBJ2-3,TGTGCCATCAGTGCCAGCGAATCTAGCACAGATACGCAGTATTTT,CAISASESSTDTQYF
-,-,TRBV6-6,TRBJ1-5,TGTGCCAGCAGTTACATGGGGACTAGCAATCAGCCCCAGCATTTT,CASSYMGTSNQPQHF
-,-,TRBV28,TRBJ1-4,TGTGCCAGCAGTTTATCCCCCGGGACATCCCATGAAAAACTGTTTTTT,CASSLSPGTSHEKLFF
-,-,TRBV28,TRBJ1-5,TGTGCCAGCAGTACACACGATAGCAATCAGCCCCAGCATTTT,CASSTHDSNQPQHF
-,-,TRBV6-1,TRBJ1-5,TGTGCCAGCAGCTCCACTCGGGGGGATCAGCCCCAGCATTTT,CASSSTRGDQPQHF
-,TRBD1,TRBV28,TRBJ2-5,TGTGCCAGCAGTTTATCTCTCGCGACAGGGCAAGAGACCCAGTACTTC,CASSLSLATGQETQYF
-,TRBD1,TRBV18,TRBJ2-5,TGTGCCAGCTCACAACTCTACCCGGGACAGGGGGGCCCAGAGACCCAGTACTTC,CASSQLYPGQGGPETQYF
-,-,TRBV2,TRBJ2-7,TGTGCCAGCAAAGCGGAGCTCTACGAGCAGTACTTC,CASKAELYEQYF
-,-,TRBV29-1,TRBJ1-3,TGCAGCGTTGAAGTTAACTCTGGAAACACCATATATTTT,CSVEVNSGNTIYF
once,-,TRBV30,TRBJ1-4,TGTGCCTGGAGTCCCTTGATGAAGGGCCTGTTTTTT,CAWSPLMKGLFF
-,-,TRBV18,TRBJ1-1,TGTGCCAGCTCACCAAACTCAGGGATGAACACTGAAGCTTTCTTT,CASSPNSGMNTEAFF
-,-,TRBV18,TRBJ2-1,TGTGCCAGCTCACCCCAGCCAGCCGCCGACAATGAGCAGTTCTTC,CASSPQPAADNEQFF
-,TRBD2,TRBV5-1,TRBJ2-5,TGCGCCAGCAGCTTGGTAGGACTAGCGAATTACCAAGAGACCCAGTACTTC,CASSLVGLANYQETQYF
-,TRBD1,TRBV19,TRBJ1-2,TGTGCCAGTACTAAGACGGGACAGGAGTTCTATGGCTACACCTTC,CASTKTGQEFYGYTF
-,-,TRBV27,TRBJ2-5,TGTGCCAGCAGTCTGACTAGGGAAGAGACCCAGTACTTC,CASSLTREETQYF